Following are 26 T cell receptor beta chains from one sample sequenced in a study of blood T cell repertoires in COVID-19. The protocol was immunoSEQ multiplex PCR, while the TCRdb copy is restricted to in-frame clones and leaves out a portion. Of a few hundred thousand clones in the sample, nearly 90% were seen once. Sequenced input: PBMCs or T cells enriched from blood (not recorded which). All receptors derive from a woman aged 18 to 35 with acute COVID-19.

This rearrangement joins TRBV2 to TRBJ1-1; the match to TRBD1 covers 9 bases. Germline CDR1 reads SNHLY; CDR2 reads FYNNEI. The CDR3 spans 17 residues. Losses at the gene ends were 8 bases for V and 1 base for J; bases not matched to a gene: 14. The CDR3 sequence: CASGSHRDRVWNTEAFF. The CDR3 DNA follows: TGTGCCAGCGGAAGCCACCGGGACAGGGTTTGGAACACTGAAGCTTTCTTT.

The chain uses TRBV9 and TRBJ1-1; TRBD1 might be the D (6 bases). This CDR3 has 16 amino acids. Per germline, CDR1 SGDLS and CDR2 YYNGEE. The ends were cut back, 2 bases at V and 0 bases at J, with 14 bases in the middle. CDR3 sequence reads: CASSVHREGVNTEAFF. The CDR3 coding sequence is TGTGCCAGCAGCGTCCACAGGGAGGGGGTGAACACTGAAGCTTTCTTT.

This clone was observed once. The chain employs TRBV3-1 (or the pseudogene TRBV3-2) and TRBJ2-1; 11 bases are a match to TRBD2. V dropped 8 bases and J dropped 4; count of bases not matched to a gene: 7. CDR1 LGHDT and CDR2 YNNKEL come from the germline V gene (reference sequence). The CDR3 loop spans 15 amino acids. The DNA of the CDR3 is TGTGCCAGCGAAGCGGGGACTAGCGGATACAATGAGCAGTTCTTC. It specifies CASEAGTSGYNEQFF.

The chain uses TRBV19 and TRBJ2-1; 13 bases map to TRBD2. This CDR3 spans 15 amino acids. Trimming cost V 0 bases and J 9 bases; bases outside gene matches: 2. Germline V gene sequence: CDR1 LNHDA, CDR2 SQIVND (reference sequence). The DNA of the CDR3 is TGTGCCAGTAGTATAGATACTAGCGGGAGGGCTGAGCAGTTCTTC. This gives the protein CASSIDTSGRAEQFF.

This chain joins TRBV5-1 and TRBJ2-7; 7 bases match TRBD1. The CDR3 spans 16 residues. J lost 5 bases, V lost 3 bases, and 14 bases had no gene match. Germline CDR1 is SGHRS and CDR2 is YFSETQ. CDR3: CASSSRRQGVGNEQYF. The CDR3 bases are TGCGCCAGCAGCTCGCGCCGACAGGGAGTTGGAAACGAGCAGTACTTC.

The chain is built from TRBV6-5 and TRBJ2-1; D remains unclear. Germline CDR1 reads MNHEY; CDR2 reads SVGAGI. The length of the CDR3 is 13 residues. Deletions cut 2 bases from V and 6 bases from J, with 8 bases between. The DNA for the CDR3 is TGTGCCAGCAGTTACGGCCCGATCAATGAGCAGTTCTTC. Translation gives CASSYGPINEQFF.

The chain is built from TRBV18 and TRBJ1-3; D is unresolved. CDR3 size: 15 residues. The germline gives CDR1 KGHSH, CDR2 LQKENI. V lost 2 bases to trimming and J lost 0 bases, with 8 bases between them. CDR3 sequence (DNA): TGTGCCAGCTCACCATTAGAAACCTCTGGAAACACCATATATTTT. It codes for CASSPLETSGNTIYF.

The V gene is TRBV12-3 or TRBV12-4, the J gene TRBJ2-4; 10 bases agree with TRBD1. V trimming: 8 bases; J trimming: 3 bases; junction bases outside the gene matches: 1. The CDR3 sequence is 13 residues long. The CDR3 protein is CASRTGGKNIQYF. In DNA, the CDR3 is TGTGCCAGCCGGACAGGGGGCAAAAACATTCAGTACTTC.

The chain employs TRBV4-2 and TRBJ1-2, with 7 bases that match TRBD1. Per germline, CDR1 LGHNA and CDR2 YNFKEQ. The CDR3 has 17 amino acids. V dropped 0 bases and J dropped 4; count of bases not matched to a gene: 11. The CDR3 protein is CASSQDLTGQSFYGYTF. In DNA form, the CDR3 reads TGTGCCAGCAGCCAAGATCTGACGGGACAGAGCTTCTATGGCTACACCTTC.

The chain couples TRBV3-1 (or the pseudogene TRBV3-2) to TRBJ2-2; TRBD2 agrees at 10 bases. Germline loops: CDR1 LGHDT, CDR2 YNNKEL (reference sequence). V trimming: 0 bases; J trimming: 4 bases; junction bases outside the gene matches: 5. This CDR3 is 17 amino acids long. CDR3 sequence reads: CASSQDRAGGPTGELFF. The DNA for the CDR3 is TGTGCCAGCAGCCAAGATCGAGCGGGAGGGCCCACCGGGGAGCTGTTTTTT.

This rearrangement joins TRBV5-1 to TRBJ2-2, with 7 bases lining up with TRBD1. With 0 bases clipped from V and 3 bases from J, the junction kept 5 bases outside the gene matches. This CDR3 has 16 amino acids. Germline V lookup: CDR1 SGHRS, CDR2 YFSETQ. The CDR3 DNA follows: TGCGCCAGCAGCTTGGCCCCCACAGGGGACACCGGGGAGCTGTTTTTT. Its protein product is CASSLAPTGDTGELFF.

This chain joins TRBV6-5 and TRBJ1-1, with a possible D match to TRBD1 (6 bases). CDR1 is MNHEY and CDR2 is SVGAGI in the germline V gene. Trimming took 6 bases from V and 2 from J, leaving 13 bases between them. The CDR3 is 14 residues long. In DNA, the CDR3 is TGTGCCAGCAGCTGGACAGCCCTTAACACTGAAGCTTTCTTT. Translation gives CASSWTALNTEAFF.

The chain carries TRBV20-1 and TRBJ2-7, with TRBD2 matching over 12 bases. V dropped 3 bases and J dropped 7; count of bases not matched to a gene: 10. The CDR3 runs to 15 residues. Germline CDR1 DFQATT, CDR2 SNEGSKA (reference sequence). CDR3 protein: CSASRLAGASGEQYF. DNA of the CDR3: TGCAGTGCTAGTAGACTAGCGGGAGCCTCCGGAGAGCAGTACTTC.

The V call is TRBV6-5, the J call TRBJ1-5; the D gene is possibly TRBD1 (5 bases). Germline loops: CDR1 MNHEY, CDR2 SVGAGI. The CDR3 runs 15 residues. The V gene lost 6 bases and the J gene lost 1 base, with 13 bases spanning the gap. The CDR3 region has the DNA TGTGCCAGCAGCATGCAGGGCGGAAGCAATCAGCCCCAGCATTTT. Amino acids: CASSMQGGSNQPQHF.

The chain combines TRBV18 with TRBJ1-5; tentative D call: TRBD1 (5 bases). CDR1 and CDR2 (germline): KGHSH, LQKENI. The CDR3 consists of 15 residues. Deletions cut 6 bases from V and 2 bases from J, with 14 bases between. The CDR3: CASSPQQDRNQPQHF. The CDR3 bases are TGTGCCAGCTCGCCCCAACAGGATCGCAATCAGCCCCAGCATTTT.

The chain has TRBV21-1 and TRBJ1-5; the table names TRBD1, a call not compared with the DNA. TRBV21-1 is reported as a pseudogene. The CDR3 loop spans 16 amino acids. This chain's CDR3 is CASSSRRQGKSQPQHF. Written as DNA, the CDR3 is TGTGCCAGCAGCTCAAGGAGGCAGGGGAAGAGTCAGCCCCAGCATTTT.

The chain carries TRBV18 and TRBJ1-1, with D possibly being TRBD1 (6 bases). Deletions cut 3 bases from V and 5 bases from J, with 13 bases between. Germline CDR1 KGHSH, CDR2 LQKENI. The CDR3 has 14 amino acids. This CDR3 reads CASSPRRGATEAFF. The CDR3 coding sequence is TGTGCCAGCTCACCGCGACGGGGGGCAACTGAAGCTTTCTTT. The variable domain in full, with the rest retrieved from reference TRBV18 and TRBJ1-1, is NAGVMQNPRHLVRRRGQEARLRCSPMKGHSHVYWYRQLPEEGLKFMVYLQKENIIDESGMPKERFSAEFPKEGPSILRIQQVVRGDSAAYFCASSPRRGATEAFFGQGTRLTVV.

Of note for this clone: At the DNA level, this CDR3 is encoded by other sequences in the same sample as well. V gene TRBV28 combines with J gene TRBJ1-4; D remains ambiguous. Per germline, CDR1 MDHEN and CDR2 SYDVKM. The CDR3 spans 14 residues. Trimming took off 2 bases at V and 0 bases at J, with 4 bases between the two ends. CDR3 nucleotides: TGTGCCAGCAGTTTAACATCAACTAATGAAAAACTGTTTTTT. Protein: CASSLTSTNEKLFF.

V usage is TRBV27 and J usage is TRBJ2-1; TRBD1 might be the D (6 bases). The CDR3 covers 13 residues. V gave up 2 bases and J gave up 7 bases, with 9 bases separating them. Germline V gene lookup returns CDR1 MNHEY and CDR2 SMNVEV (reference sequence). Here the CDR3 DNA reads TGTGCCAGCAGTTTAACAGGGCGGAATGAGCAGTTCTTC. This gives the protein CASSLTGRNEQFF.

The chain carries TRBV7-9 and TRBJ1-3, with TRBD1 identical over 7 bases. V lost 3 bases to trimming and J lost 4 bases; unmatched junction nucleotides: 3. The CDR3 sequence is 14 residues long. The germline CDR1 and CDR2 sequences are SEHNR and FQNEAQ (reference sequence). The CDR3 sequence is CASSFDRDGNTIYF. CDR3 nucleotide sequence: TGTGCCAGCAGCTTCGACAGGGACGGAAACACCATATATTTT.

The V and J genes are TRBV7-6 and TRBJ1-6, with 7 nucleotides matching TRBD1. The CDR3 totals 14 residues. Germline-derived CDR1 and CDR2 are SGHVS and FNYEAQ. V dropped 3 bases and J dropped 11; count of bases not matched to a gene: 7. The CDR3 DNA reads TGTGCCAGCAGCTTTGGACAGGACTGGGCACCCCTCCACTTT. Translated, it gives CASSFGQDWAPLHF.

The V call is TRBV7-3, the J call TRBJ2-3, with D uncertain. Between the trimmed V and J ends, which lost 1 base and 0 bases, there was a span of 8 bases. Looked up from germline, CDR1 is SGHTA and CDR2 is FQGTGA. CDR3 length: 15 amino acids. The CDR3 DNA follows: TGTGCCAGCAGCTTAAGCCGAACTAGCACAGATACGCAGTATTTT. It codes for CASSLSRTSTDTQYF. The variable domain in full, completed from reference TRBV7-3 and TRBJ2-3, reads GAGVSQTPSNKVTEKGKYVELRCDPISGHTALYWYRQSLGQGPEFLIYFQGTGAADDSGLPNDRFFAVRPEGSVSTLKIQRTERGDSAVYLCASSLSRTSTDTQYFGPGTRLTVL.

The gene calls are TRBV3-1 (or the pseudogene TRBV3-2) and TRBJ2-5, with 7 bases matching TRBD2. Trimming at V came to 7 bases and at J to 0 bases, leaving 8 bases not matched to a gene. Germline CDR1 is LGHDT and CDR2 is YNNKEL (reference sequence). The CDR3 is 15 amino acids. The CDR3 nucleotides are TGTGCCAGCACCCGGGACTACCTGTACCAAGAGACCCAGTACTTC. Protein sequence: CASTRDYLYQETQYF.

V gene TRBV5-1 combines with J gene TRBJ2-3; 7 bases align to TRBD1. The germline CDR1 and CDR2 sequences are SGHRS and YFSETQ. Trimming cost V 4 bases and J 4 bases; bases outside gene matches: 9. CDR3 length equals 15 residues. The CDR3 sequence: CASSPTGAPSDTQYF. CDR3 sequence (DNA): TGCGCCAGCAGCCCAACAGGGGCCCCTTCAGATACGCAGTATTTT.

This chain joins TRBV9 and TRBJ2-1; perhaps TRBD1 as D (6 bases). The CDR3 totals 17 residues. The germline V and J ends were trimmed by 3 bases and 2 bases, with 18 bases remaining between them. Looked up from germline, CDR1 is SGDLS and CDR2 is YYNGEE. The CDR3 nucleotides are TGTGCCAGCAGCGCGGGAACAGGGACCAGCGCCTACAATGAGCAGTTCTTC. Amino acid sequence: CASSAGTGTSAYNEQFF.

This chain links TRBV12-3 or TRBV12-4 with TRBJ2-1; 10 bases match TRBD2. With 10 bases clipped from V and 6 bases from J, the junction kept 6 bases outside the gene matches. This CDR3 is built from 13 residues. The CDR3 coding sequence is TGTGCCACCCTTACTAGCGGGATCAATGAGCAGTTCTTC. This sequence encodes CATLTSGINEQFF.